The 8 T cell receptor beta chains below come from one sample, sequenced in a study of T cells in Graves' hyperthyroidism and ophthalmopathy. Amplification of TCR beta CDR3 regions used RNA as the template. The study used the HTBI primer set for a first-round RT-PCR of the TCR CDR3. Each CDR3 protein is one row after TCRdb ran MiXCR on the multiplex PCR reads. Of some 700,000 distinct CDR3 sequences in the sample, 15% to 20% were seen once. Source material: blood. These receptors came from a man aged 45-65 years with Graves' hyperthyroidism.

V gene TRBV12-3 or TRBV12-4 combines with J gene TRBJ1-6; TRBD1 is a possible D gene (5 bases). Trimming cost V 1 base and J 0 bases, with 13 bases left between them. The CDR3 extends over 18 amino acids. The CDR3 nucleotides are TGTGCCAGCAGTTTAGGGACCCGACAGAGCTCCTATAATTCACCCCTCCACTTT. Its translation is CASSLGTRQSSYNSPLHF.

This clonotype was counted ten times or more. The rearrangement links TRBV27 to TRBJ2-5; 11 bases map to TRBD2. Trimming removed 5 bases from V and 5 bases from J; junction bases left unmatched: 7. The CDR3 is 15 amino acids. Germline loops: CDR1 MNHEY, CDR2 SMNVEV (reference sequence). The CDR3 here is CASSPGTSGGETQYF. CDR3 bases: TGTGCCAGCAGTCCCGGGACTAGCGGTGGGGAGACCCAGTACTTC.

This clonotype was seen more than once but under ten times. The CDR3 sequence: CASSSRDRGLYEQFF. The DNA for the CDR3 is TGTGCCAGTAGTTCTCGGGACAGGGGCTTGTATGAGCAGTTCTTC. The rearrangement joins TRBV19 to TRBJ2-1; 10 nucleotides agree with TRBD1. The CDR3 contains 15 residues. Germline-derived CDR1 and CDR2 are LNHDA and SQIVND (reference sequence). Trimming cost V 5 bases and J 8 bases; bases outside gene matches: 9.

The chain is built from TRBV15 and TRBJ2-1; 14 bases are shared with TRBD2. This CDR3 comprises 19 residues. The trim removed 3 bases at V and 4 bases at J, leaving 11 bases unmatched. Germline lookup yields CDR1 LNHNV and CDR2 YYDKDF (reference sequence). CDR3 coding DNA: TGTGCCACCAGCAGCCTGGACCCCGGGACTAGCGGGAGATACAATGAGCAGTTCTTC. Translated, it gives CATSSLDPGTSGRYNEQFF.

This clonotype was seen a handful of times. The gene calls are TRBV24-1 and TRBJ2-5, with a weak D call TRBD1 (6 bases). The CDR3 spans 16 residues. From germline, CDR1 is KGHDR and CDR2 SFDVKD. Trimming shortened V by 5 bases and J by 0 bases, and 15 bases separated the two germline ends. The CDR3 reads CATSGTGQRHQETQYF. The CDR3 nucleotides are TGTGCCACCAGTGGGACCGGACAGAGGCACCAAGAGACCCAGTACTTC.

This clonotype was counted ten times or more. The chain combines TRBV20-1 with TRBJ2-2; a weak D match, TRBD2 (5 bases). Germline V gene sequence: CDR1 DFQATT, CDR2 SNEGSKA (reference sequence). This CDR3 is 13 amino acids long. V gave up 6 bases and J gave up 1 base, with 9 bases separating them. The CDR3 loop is CSARSGNTGELFF. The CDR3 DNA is TGCAGTGCGAGAAGCGGGAACACCGGGGAGCTGTTTTTT.

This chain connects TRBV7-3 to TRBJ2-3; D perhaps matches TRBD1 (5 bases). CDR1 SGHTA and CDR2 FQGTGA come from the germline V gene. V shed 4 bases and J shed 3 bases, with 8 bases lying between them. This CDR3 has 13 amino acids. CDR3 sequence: CASSYRQTDTQYF. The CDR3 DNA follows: TGTGCCAGCAGCTACCGACAGACAGATACGCAGTATTTT.

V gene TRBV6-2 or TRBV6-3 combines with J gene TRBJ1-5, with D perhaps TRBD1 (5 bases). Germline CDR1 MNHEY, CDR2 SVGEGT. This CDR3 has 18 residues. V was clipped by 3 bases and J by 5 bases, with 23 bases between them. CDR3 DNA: TGTGCCAGCAGTTATGAGATTGGAGAGGGCTCAGGGTATCAGCCCCAGCATTTT. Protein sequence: CASSYEIGEGSGYQPQHF.